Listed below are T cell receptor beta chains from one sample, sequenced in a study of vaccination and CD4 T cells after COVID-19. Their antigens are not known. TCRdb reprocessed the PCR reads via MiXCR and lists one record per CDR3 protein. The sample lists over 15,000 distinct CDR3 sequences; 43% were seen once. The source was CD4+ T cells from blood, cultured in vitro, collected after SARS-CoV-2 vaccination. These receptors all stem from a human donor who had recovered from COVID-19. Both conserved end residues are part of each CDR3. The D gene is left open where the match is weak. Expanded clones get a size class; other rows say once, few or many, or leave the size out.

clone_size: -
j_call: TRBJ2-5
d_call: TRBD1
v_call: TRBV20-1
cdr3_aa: CSQTGTAETQYF
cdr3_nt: TGCAGCCAAACCGGGACAGCAGAGACCCAGTACTTC

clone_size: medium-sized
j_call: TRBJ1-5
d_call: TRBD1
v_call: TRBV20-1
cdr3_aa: CSASTGQGFGNQPQHF
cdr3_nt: TGCAGTGCTAGCACGGGACAGGGATTCGGCAATCAGCCCCAGCATTTT

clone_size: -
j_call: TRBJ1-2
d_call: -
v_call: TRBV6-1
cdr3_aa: CASSPGTIYGYTF
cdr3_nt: TGTGCCAGCAGCCCCGGGACCATCTATGGCTACACCTTC

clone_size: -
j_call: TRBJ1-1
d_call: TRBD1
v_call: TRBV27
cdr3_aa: CASSLQGGGRLRVEAFF
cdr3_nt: TGTGCCAGCAGTTTACAAGGAGGGGGCCGTTTAAGGGTTGAAGCTTTCTTT

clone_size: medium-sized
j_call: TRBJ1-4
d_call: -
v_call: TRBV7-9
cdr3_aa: CASSLGRTTNEKLFF
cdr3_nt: TGTGCCAGCAGCTTAGGCCGAACAACTAATGAAAAACTGTTTTTT

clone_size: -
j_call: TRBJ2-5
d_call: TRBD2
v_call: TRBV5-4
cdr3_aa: CASSLVGGSGKQETQYF
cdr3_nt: TGTGCCAGCAGCTTGGTGGGGGGTAGCGGGAAGCAAGAGACCCAGTACTTC

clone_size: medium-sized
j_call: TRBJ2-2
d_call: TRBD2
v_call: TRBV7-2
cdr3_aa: CASSFRLAGDGGTGELFF
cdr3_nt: TGTGCCAGCAGCTTCAGACTAGCGGGAGACGGCGGGACCGGGGAGCTGTTTTTT

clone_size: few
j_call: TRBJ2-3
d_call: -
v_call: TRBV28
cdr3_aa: CASSLRSTDTQYF
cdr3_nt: TGTGCCAGCAGTTTAAGGAGCACAGATACGCAGTATTTT

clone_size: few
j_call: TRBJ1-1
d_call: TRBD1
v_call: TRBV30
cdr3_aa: CAWNVRGMNTEAFF
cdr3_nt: TGTGCCTGGAATGTCAGGGGGATGAACACTGAAGCTTTCTTT

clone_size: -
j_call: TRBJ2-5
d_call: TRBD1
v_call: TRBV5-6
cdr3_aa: CASSFRTGNQETQYF
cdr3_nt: TGTGCCAGCAGCTTCAGGACAGGTAACCAAGAGACCCAGTACTTC

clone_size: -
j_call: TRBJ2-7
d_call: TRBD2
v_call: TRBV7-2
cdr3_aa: CASSSQGLAGFGRSYEQYF
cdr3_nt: TGTGCCAGCAGCTCCCAGGGCCTAGCGGGATTCGGGCGCTCCTACGAGCAGTACTTC

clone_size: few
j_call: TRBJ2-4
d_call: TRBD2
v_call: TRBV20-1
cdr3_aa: CSARGLAENIQYF
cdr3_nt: TGCAGTGCTAGGGGACTAGCGGAAAACATTCAGTACTTC

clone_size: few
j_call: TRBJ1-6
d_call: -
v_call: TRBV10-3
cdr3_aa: CAVRGRVNSPLHF
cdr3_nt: TGTGCCGTAAGAGGCAGGGTGAACTCACCCCTCCACTTT

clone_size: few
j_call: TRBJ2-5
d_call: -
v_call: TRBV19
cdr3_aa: CASSIDYRATAETQYF
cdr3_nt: TGTGCCAGTAGTATAGATTATCGGGCGACGGCGGAGACCCAGTACTTC

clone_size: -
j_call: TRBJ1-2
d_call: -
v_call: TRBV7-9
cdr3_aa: CASSPGVGGSGYTF
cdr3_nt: TGTGCCAGCAGCCCTGGGGTTGGGGGAAGCGGCTACACCTTC

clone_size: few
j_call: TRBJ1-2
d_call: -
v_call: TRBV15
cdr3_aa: CATSNGGGYGYTF
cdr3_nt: TGTGCCACCAGCAATGGGGGCGGCTATGGCTACACCTTC

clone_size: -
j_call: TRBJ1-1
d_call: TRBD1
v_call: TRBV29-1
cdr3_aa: CSVEDSGTGSEAFF
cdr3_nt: TGCAGCGTTGAAGATTCCGGGACAGGGTCCGAAGCTTTCTTT

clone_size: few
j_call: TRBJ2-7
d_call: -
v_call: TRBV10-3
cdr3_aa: CAITREFLSYEQYF
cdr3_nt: TGTGCCATCACGAGGGAGTTTTTGAGCTACGAGCAGTACTTC

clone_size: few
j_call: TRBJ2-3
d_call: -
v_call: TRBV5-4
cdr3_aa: CASSFANTDTQYF
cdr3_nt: TGTGCCAGCAGCTTTGCGAACACAGATACGCAGTATTTT

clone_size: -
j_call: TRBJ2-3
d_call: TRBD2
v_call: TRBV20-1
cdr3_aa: CSARDYRTDTQYF
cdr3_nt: TGCAGTGCCCGGGACTACCGCACAGATACGCAGTATTTT

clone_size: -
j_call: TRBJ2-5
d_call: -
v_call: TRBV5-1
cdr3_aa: CASSLMLASGETQYF
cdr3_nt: TGCGCCAGCAGCTTAATGCTGGCCAGCGGAGAGACCCAGTACTTC

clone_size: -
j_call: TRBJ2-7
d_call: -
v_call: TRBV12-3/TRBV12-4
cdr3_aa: CASSFYPPGRTYEQYF
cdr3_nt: TGTGCCAGCAGCTTTTACCCCCCGGGACGGACCTACGAGCAGTACTTC

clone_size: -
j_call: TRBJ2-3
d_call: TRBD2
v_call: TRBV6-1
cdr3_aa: CASSEVAGGPDTQYF
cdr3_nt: TGTGCCAGCAGTGAAGTAGCGGGAGGGCCAGATACGCAGTATTTT

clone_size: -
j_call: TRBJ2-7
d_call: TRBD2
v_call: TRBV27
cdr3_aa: CANSGSLSYEQYF
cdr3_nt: TGTGCCAATAGCGGGAGCCTTTCCTACGAGCAGTACTTC

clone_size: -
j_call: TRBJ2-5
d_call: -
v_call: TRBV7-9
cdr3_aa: CASSSYDRALGPQYF
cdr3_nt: TGTGCCAGCAGCTCATACGACCGAGCCCTGGGACCCCAGTACTTC

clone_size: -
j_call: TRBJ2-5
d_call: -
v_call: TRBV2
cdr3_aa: CASSRQDATQYF
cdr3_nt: TGTGCCAGCAGCCGACAGGATGCGACCCAGTACTTC

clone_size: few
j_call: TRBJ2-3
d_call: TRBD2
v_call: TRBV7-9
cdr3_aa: CASSSLAGTDTQYF
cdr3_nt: TGTGCCAGCAGCTCCCTAGCGGGCACAGATACGCAGTATTTT

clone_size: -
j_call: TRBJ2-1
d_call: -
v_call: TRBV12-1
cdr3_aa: CASSLGTTYNEQFF
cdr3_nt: TGTGCCAGCAGCTTGGGGACTACCTACAATGAGCAGTTCTTC

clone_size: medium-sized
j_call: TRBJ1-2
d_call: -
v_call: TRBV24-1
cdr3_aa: CATSERGRGGYTF
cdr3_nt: TGTGCCACCAGTGAAAGGGGAAGAGGTGGCTACACCTTC

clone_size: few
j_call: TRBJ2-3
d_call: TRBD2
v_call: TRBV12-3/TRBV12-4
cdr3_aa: CASRASPGLAPDTQYF
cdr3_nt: TGTGCCAGCAGAGCTTCGCCGGGACTAGCTCCAGATACGCAGTATTTT

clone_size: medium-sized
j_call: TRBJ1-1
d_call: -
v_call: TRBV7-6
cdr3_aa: CASSLLAGMNTEAFF
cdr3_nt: TGTGCCAGCAGCTTATTAGCAGGGATGAACACTGAAGCTTTCTTT

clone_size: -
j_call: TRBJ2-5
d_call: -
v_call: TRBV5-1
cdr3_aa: CASSARGEETQYF
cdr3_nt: TGCGCCAGCAGCGCAAGGGGGGAAGAGACCCAGTACTTC

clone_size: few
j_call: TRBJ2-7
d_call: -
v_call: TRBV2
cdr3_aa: CASSSPGHRTVEQYF
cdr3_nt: TGTGCCAGCAGCAGTCCGGGCCACAGGACCGTCGAGCAGTACTTC

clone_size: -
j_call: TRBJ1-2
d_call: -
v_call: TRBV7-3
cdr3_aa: CASSSGGTFSF
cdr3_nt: TGTGCCAGCAGCTCCGGAGGGACATTTTCCTTC

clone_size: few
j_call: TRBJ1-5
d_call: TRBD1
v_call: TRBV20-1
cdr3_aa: CSAGDWDRASNQPQHF
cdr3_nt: TGCAGTGCTGGAGACTGGGACAGGGCCAGCAATCAGCCCCAGCATTTT

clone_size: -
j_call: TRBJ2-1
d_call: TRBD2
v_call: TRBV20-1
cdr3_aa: CSANAGGSYNEQFF
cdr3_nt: TGCAGTGCCAACGCGGGAGGATCCTACAATGAGCAGTTCTTC

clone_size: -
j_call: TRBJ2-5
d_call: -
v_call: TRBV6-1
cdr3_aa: CASAGLNVGQETQYF
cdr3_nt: TGTGCCAGCGCCGGTCTTAATGTGGGACAAGAGACCCAGTACTTC

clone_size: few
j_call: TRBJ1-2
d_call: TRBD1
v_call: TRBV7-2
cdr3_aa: CASSPWDRINYGYTF
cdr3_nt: TGTGCCAGCAGCCCATGGGACAGGATCAACTATGGCTACACCTTC

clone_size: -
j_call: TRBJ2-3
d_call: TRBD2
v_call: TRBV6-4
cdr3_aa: CASSDSLAGADTQYF
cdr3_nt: TGTGCCAGCAGTGACTCACTAGCGGGAGCAGATACGCAGTATTTT

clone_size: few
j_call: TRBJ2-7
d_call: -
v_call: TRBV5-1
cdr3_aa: CASSTGLSGEQYF
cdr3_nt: TGCGCCAGCAGCACGGGACTCTCCGGCGAGCAGTACTTC

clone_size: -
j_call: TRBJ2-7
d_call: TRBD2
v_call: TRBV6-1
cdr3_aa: CASSKQGTSGSTYEQYF
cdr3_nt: TGTGCCAGCAGCAAACAGGGTACTAGCGGGAGTACCTACGAGCAGTACTTC

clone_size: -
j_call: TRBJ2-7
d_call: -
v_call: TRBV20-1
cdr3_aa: CSASAGSGSEQYF
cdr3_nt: TGCAGTGCGAGTGCGGGGTCTGGGAGCGAGCAGTACTTC

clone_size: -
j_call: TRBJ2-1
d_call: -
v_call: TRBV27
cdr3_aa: CASSPAGLYNEQFF
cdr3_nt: TGTGCCAGCAGCCCTGCAGGACTTTACAATGAGCAGTTCTTC

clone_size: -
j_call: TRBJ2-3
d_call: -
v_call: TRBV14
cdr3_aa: CASSQDGSTDTQYF
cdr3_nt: TGTGCCAGCAGCCAAGATGGGAGCACAGATACGCAGTATTTT

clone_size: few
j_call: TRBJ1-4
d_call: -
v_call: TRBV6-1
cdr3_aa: CASRLGGSGEKLFF
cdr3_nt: TGTGCCAGCAGGTTAGGGGGGAGTGGAGAAAAACTGTTTTTT

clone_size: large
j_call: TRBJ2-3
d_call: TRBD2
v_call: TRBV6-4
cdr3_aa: CASSERETDTQYF
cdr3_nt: TGTGCCAGCAGTGAGCGGGAGACAGATACGCAGTATTTT

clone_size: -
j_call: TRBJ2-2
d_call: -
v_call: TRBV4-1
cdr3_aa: CASSHPGTSTGELFF
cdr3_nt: TGCGCCAGCAGCCACCCCGGGACATCCACCGGGGAGCTGTTTTTT

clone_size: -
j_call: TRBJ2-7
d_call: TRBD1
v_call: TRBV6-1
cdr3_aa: CASSEGDSSYEQYF
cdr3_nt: TGTGCCAGCAGTGAAGGGGACAGCTCCTACGAGCAGTACTTC

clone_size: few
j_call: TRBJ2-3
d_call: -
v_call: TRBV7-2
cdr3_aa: CASSTKVVSTDTQYF
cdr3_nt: TGTGCCAGCAGCACCAAGGTAGTAAGCACAGATACGCAGTATTTT